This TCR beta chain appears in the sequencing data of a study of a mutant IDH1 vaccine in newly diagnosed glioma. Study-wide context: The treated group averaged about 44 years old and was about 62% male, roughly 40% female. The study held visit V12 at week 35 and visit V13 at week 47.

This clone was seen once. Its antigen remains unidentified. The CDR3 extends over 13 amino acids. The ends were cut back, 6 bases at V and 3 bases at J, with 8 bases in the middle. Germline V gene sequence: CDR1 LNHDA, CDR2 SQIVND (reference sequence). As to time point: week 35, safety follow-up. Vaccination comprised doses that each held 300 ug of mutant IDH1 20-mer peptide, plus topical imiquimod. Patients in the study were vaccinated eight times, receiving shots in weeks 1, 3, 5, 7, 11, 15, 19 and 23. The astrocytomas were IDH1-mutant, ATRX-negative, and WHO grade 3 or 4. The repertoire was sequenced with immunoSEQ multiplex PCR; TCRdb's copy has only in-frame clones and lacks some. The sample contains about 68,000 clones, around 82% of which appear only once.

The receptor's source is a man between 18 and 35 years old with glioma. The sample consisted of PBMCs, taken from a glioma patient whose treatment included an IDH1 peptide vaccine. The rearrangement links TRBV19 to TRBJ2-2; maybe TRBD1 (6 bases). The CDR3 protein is CASSAGDTGELFF. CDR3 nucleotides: TGTGCCAGTAGCGCAGGGGACACCGGGGAGCTGTTTTTT.